This TCR beta chain was profiled in a study of CD8 T cells in Susac syndrome. The authors reverse transcribed roughly 0.5 to 1 ug RNA with random hexamers. TCRdb analysed the immunoSEQ multiplex PCR reads with MiXCR anew, one entry per CDR3 protein. The sample includes about 140,000 distinct CDR3 sequences, about 95% seen only once; the top ten take around 0.12%. The clonotype originates from a human donor with multiple sclerosis. Material: CD4+ T cells from PBMCs.

The chain's CDR3 is CASSPKYNQPQHF. The CDR3 region has the DNA TGTGCCAGCAGCCCTAAATACAATCAGCCCCAGCATTTT. V and J are TRBV7-2 and TRBJ1-5; no clear D gene. Trimming removed 5 bases at V and 3 bases at J, with 8 bases between. CDR3 length: 13 amino acids. Germline-derived CDR1 and CDR2 are SGHTA and FQGNSA. The whole variable domain, filled in from reference TRBV7-2 and TRBJ1-5, reads GAGVSQSPSNKVTEKGKDVELRCDPISGHTALYWYRQSLGQGLEFLIYFQGNSAPDKSGLPSDRFSAERTGGSVSTLTIQRTQQEDSAVYLCASSPKYNQPQHFGDGTRLSIL.